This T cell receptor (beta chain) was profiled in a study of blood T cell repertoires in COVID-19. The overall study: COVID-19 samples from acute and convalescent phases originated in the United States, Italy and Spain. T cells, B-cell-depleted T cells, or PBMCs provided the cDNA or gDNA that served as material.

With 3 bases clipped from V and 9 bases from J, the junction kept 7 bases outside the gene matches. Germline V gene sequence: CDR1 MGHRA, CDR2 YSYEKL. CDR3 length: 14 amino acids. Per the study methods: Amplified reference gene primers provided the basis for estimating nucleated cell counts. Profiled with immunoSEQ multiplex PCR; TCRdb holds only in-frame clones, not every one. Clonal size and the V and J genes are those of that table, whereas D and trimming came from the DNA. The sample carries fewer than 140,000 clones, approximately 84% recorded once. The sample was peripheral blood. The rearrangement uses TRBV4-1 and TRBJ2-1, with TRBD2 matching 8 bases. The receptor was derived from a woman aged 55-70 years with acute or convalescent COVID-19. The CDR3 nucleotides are TGCGCCAGCAGCCATCTCGGGAGGGCCCGTGAGCAGTTCTTC. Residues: CASSHLGRAREQFF.